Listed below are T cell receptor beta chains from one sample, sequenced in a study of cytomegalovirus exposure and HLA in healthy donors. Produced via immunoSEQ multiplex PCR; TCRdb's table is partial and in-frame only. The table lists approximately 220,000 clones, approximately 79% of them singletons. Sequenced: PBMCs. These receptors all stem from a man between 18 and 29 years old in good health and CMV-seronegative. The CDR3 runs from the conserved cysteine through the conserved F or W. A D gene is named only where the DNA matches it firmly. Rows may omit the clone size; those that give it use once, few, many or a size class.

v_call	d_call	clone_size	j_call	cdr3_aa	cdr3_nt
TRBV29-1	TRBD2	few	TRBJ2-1	CSVDTSGSGSEQFF	TGCAGCGTTGATACTAGCGGGAGCGGATCTGAGCAGTTCTTC
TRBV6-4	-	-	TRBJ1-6	CASSDLDNSPLHF	TGTGCCAGCAGTGACCTCGATAATTCACCCCTCCACTTT
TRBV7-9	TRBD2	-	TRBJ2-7	CASSFGLALNEQYF	TGTGCCAGCAGCTTTGGACTAGCGTTGAACGAGCAGTACTTC
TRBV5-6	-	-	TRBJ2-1	CASSLDWVDAVSEQFF	TGTGCCAGCAGCCTGGATTGGGTAGACGCGGTTAGTGAGCAGTTCTTC
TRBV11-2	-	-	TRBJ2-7	CASSFGTSYEQYF	TGTGCCAGCAGCTTTGGCACCTCCTACGAGCAGTACTTC
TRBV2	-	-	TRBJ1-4	CASVSDFTIEKLFF	TGTGCCAGCGTCTCCGACTTTACAATTGAAAAACTGTTTTTT
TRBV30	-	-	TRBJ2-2	CAWSVGAGELFF	TGTGCCTGGAGTGTAGGGGCCGGGGAGCTGTTTTTT
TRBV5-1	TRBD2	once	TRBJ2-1	CASSLLGLAGSTTYNEQFF	TGCGCCAGCAGCTTGTTAGGACTAGCGGGGTCTACTACCTACAATGAGCAGTTCTTC
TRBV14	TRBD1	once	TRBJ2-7	CASSRSRDRVYEQYF	TGTGCCAGCAGCCGAAGCCGGGACAGGGTCTACGAGCAGTACTTC
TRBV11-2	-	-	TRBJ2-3	CASSPRQGGLSDTQYF	TGTGCCAGCAGCCCGAGACAGGGAGGTTTGTCAGATACGCAGTATTTT
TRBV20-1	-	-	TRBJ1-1	CSTWNTEAFF	TGCAGTACATGGAACACTGAAGCTTTCTTT
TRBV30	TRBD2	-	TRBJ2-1	CAWSVGGGGYNEQFF	TGTGCCTGGAGTGTAGGTGGGGGGGGCTACAATGAGCAGTTCTTC
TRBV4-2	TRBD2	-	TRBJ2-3	CASSQDGRGGQGDTQYF	TGTGCCAGCAGCCAAGATGGTCGGGGGGGGCAGGGAGATACGCAGTATTTT
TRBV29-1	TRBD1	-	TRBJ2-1	CSAKGTGDYNEQFF	TGCAGCGCCAAAGGGACAGGCGATTACAATGAGCAGTTCTTC
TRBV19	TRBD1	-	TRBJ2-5	CASSKTQGFQETQYF	TGTGCCAGTAGTAAAACACAGGGGTTCCAAGAGACCCAGTACTTC
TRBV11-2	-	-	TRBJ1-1	CASSLSPTEAFF	TGTGCCAGCAGCTTATCTCCCACTGAAGCTTTCTTT
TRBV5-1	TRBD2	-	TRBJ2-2	CASQGLANTGELFF	TGCGCCAGCCAGGGACTAGCGAACACCGGGGAGCTGTTTTTT
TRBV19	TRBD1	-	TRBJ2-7	CASSTGDEQYF	TGTGCCAGTAGCACAGGGGACGAGCAGTACTTC
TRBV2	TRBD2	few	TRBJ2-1	CASLAEDNEQFF	TGTGCCAGTCTAGCGGAGGACAATGAGCAGTTCTTC
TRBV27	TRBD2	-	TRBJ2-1	CASRVAGDYNEQFF	TGTGCCAGCAGGGTAGCGGGGGATTACAATGAGCAGTTCTTC
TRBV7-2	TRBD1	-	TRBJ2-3	CASSPGTGITDTQYF	TGTGCCAGCAGCCCTGGGACAGGAATCACAGATACGCAGTATTTT
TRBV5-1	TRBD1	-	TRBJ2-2	CASSLRTGGGIPGELFF	TGCGCCAGCAGCTTGAGGACAGGGGGCGGAATCCCCGGGGAGCTGTTTTTT
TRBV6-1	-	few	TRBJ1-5	CASSDENQPQHF	TGTGCCAGCAGTGATGAGAATCAGCCCCAGCATTTT
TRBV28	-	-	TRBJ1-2	CASKSGFPGYTF	TGTGCCAGCAAATCCGGGTTTCCAGGCTACACCTTC
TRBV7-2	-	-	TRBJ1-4	CASSPPRGATNEKLFF	TGTGCCAGCAGCCCTCCCCGGGGGGCAACTAATGAAAAACTGTTTTTT
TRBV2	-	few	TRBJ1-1	CASSELQVLTEAFF	TGTGCCAGCAGTGAACTTCAGGTCTTAACTGAAGCTTTCTTT
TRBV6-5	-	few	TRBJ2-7	CASSYEGSYEQYF	TGTGCCAGCAGTTACGAGGGCTCCTACGAGCAGTACTTC
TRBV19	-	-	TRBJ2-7	CASSIYQGGGYEQYF	TGTGCCAGTAGTATCTACCAGGGGGGCGGCTACGAGCAGTACTTC
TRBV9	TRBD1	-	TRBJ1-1	CASSVGGDRSNTEAFF	TGTGCCAGCAGCGTAGGGGGGGACAGATCGAACACTGAAGCTTTCTTT